This T cell receptor (beta chain) comes out of a study of blood T cells in healthy people across ages. This clonotype was picked up many times. The CDR3 length is 14 residues. CDR1 and CDR2 from the germline V gene are DFQATT and SNEGSKA (reference sequence). The junction had 3 bases not matched to a gene; V was cut back by 2 bases and J by 1 base. Using a J-beta primer mix together with a sample-barcoded 5' primer, a second PCR was run for roughly 7 to 11 cycles. One entry per CDR3 protein results from TCRdb running MiXCR on the 5' RACE reads. The sample shows 1.5 million to 2 million distinct CDR3 sequences, about 31% of them seen only once.

Source material: blood. The chain employs TRBV20-1 and TRBJ2-7, with 9 bases that match TRBD2. The TCR sequence derives from a woman between 25 and 40 years old in good health. CDR3 nucleotides: TGCAGTGCTAGACTCGCGGGAGGGTCCTACGAGCAGTACTTC. Encoded protein: CSARLAGGSYEQYF.